A single sample is the source of the 31 T cell receptor beta chains below, sequenced in a study of human T cells and chemical hapten exposure. TCRdb re-called the RACE reads through MiXCR, storing one row per CDR3 protein. Here the sample spans 95,000 to 150,000 distinct CDR3 sequences, approximately 10% being singletons. Time point: patch test 3, about 24 weeks after DPC sensitization. Noted treatment: therapeutic diphenylcyclopropenone sensitization with weekly scalp DPC. The sequencing here drew on whole blood, taken in connection with sensitization to the hapten diphenylcyclopropenone (DPC). The source is a woman between 50 and 59 years old with alopecia areata. Some clones in this sample may be carry-over from other donors' samples.

This clonotype was counted between two and nine times. The chain combines TRBV6-1 with TRBJ2-3; TRBD2 agrees at 14 bases. With 4 bases clipped from V and 3 bases from J, the junction kept 6 bases outside the gene matches. Germline values: CDR1 MNHNS, CDR2 SASEGT. The CDR3 covers 17 residues. DNA for the CDR3: TGTGCCAGCAGTGCCCGACTAGCGGGGGGGAAAACAGATACGCAGTATTTT. It translates to CASSARLAGGKTDTQYF.

This clonotype was picked up a small number of times. The chain combines TRBV5-4 with TRBJ1-6, with D possibly matching TRBD1 (6 bases). This CDR3 contains 14 residues. The V and J ends lost 2 bases and 7 bases respectively, with 10 bases between them. The germline gives CDR1 SGHNT, CDR2 YYREEE (reference sequence). DNA of the CDR3: TGTGCCAGCAGCTTCGGGGGGCTGAATTCACCCCTCCACTTT. Its protein is CASSFGGLNSPLHF.

The V and J genes are TRBV14 and TRBJ1-1; the D is unclear. The germline V gene encodes CDR1 SGHDN and CDR2 FVKESK. The CDR3 totals 15 residues. Deletions cut 0 bases from V and 2 bases from J, with 10 bases between. The CDR3 region has the DNA TGTGCCAGCAGCCAAGAGCGAGCCTTTAACACTGAAGCTTTCTTT. Translating it yields CASSQERAFNTEAFF.

A few counts support this clonotype. Here the CDR3 DNA reads TGTGCCAGCAGCCCCACCGCGGACTGGGATACGCAGTATTTT. Its protein is CASSPTADWDTQYF. The chain is built from TRBV7-6 and TRBJ2-3; D perhaps matches TRBD2 (5 bases). CDR3 size: 14 residues. The V end was cut by 5 bases, the J end by 6 bases, with 15 bases between. The V gene's germline CDR1 is SGHVS and CDR2 FNYEAQ.

This sequence joins TRBV29-1 and TRBJ2-7, with a tentative D call TRBD1 (5 bases). Trimming removed 4 bases at V and 3 bases at J, with 13 bases between. From germline, CDR1 is SQVTM and CDR2 ANQGSEA. CDR3 length equals 13 residues. The chain's CDR3 is CSVAPDTNYEQYF. The CDR3 DNA is TGCAGCGTTGCACCGGACACTAACTACGAGCAGTACTTC.

This clonotype appeared once. One base away lies a much larger clone, so this may be a sequencing read error. V usage is TRBV6-5 and J usage is TRBJ2-1; the match to TRBD2 covers 9 bases. Germline assignment: CDR1 MNHEY and CDR2 SVGAGI. CDR3 length: 17 residues. The CDR3 here is CASSERGAGGSDNDQFF. In DNA form, the CDR3 reads TGTGCCAGCAGTGAGAGGGGAGCGGGAGGATCCGACAATGACCAGTTCTTC.

This chain links TRBV2 with TRBJ1-1; no clear D. V gave up 5 bases and J gave up 1 base, with 14 bases separating them. CDR3 size: 15 residues. CDR1 and CDR2 from the germline V gene are SNHLY and FYNNEI. CDR3 DNA sequence: TGTGCCAGCAGTCCGGGCCTCAGAAGGAACACTGAAGCTTTCTTT. It encodes CASSPGLRRNTEAFF.

This clonotype was observed at least ten times. The chain links TRBV29-1 to TRBJ1-1; D not resolved. CDR3 length: 14 residues. V gave up 1 base and J gave up 0 bases, with 9 bases separating them. Germline V gene sequence: CDR1 SQVTM, CDR2 ANQGSEA. DNA for the CDR3: TGCAGCGTTGAAGTCGGGAATTTGAACACTGAAGCTTTCTTT. Protein product: CSVEVGNLNTEAFF.

This clonotype was detected many times. This rearrangement joins TRBV12-3 or TRBV12-4 to TRBJ2-5, with D possibly TRBD1 on 6 matching bases. V dropped 3 bases and J dropped 10 bases, with 15 bases sitting between them. The CDR3 covers 13 residues. CDR3 nucleotides: TGTGCCAGCAGTTTGTCCACGCAGGGGAACCAGTACTTC. Residues: CASSLSTQGNQYF.

To note about this clonotype: A much larger clone differs by one base, so this may be a read error. V and J are TRBV3-1 and TRBJ2-7; weak D call: TRBD2 (6 bases). Germline loops: CDR1 LGHDT, CDR2 YNNKEL (reference sequence). The CDR3 spans 14 residues. V lost 4 bases and J lost 5, with 15 bases in between. The DNA for the CDR3 is TGTGCCAGCAGCCTAGCGGACTCGTCCGACGAGCAGTACTTC. This translates into CASSLADSSDEQYF.

This clonotype was detected many times. The chain links TRBV11-2 to TRBJ2-3; maybe TRBD2 (6 bases). The ends were cut back, 6 bases at V and 2 bases at J, with 15 bases in the middle. The CDR3 is made up of 15 amino acids. Germline CDR1 and CDR2: SGHAT and FQNNGV. The CDR3 bases are TGTGCCAGCAGTGCAGACGGGGACTCCACAGATACGCAGTATTTT. Protein product: CASSADGDSTDTQYF.

This clonotype was detected ten times or more. The gene calls are TRBV27 and TRBJ2-1; maybe TRBD2 (6 bases). The CDR3 is made up of 15 amino acids. Germline assignment: CDR1 MNHEY and CDR2 SMNVEV (reference sequence). V was cut by 3 bases and J by 0 bases, with 9 bases left in between. The CDR3 loop is CASSFGGYSYNEQFF. The CDR3 bases are TGTGCCAGCAGTTTTGGGGGGTACTCCTACAATGAGCAGTTCTTC.

A few counts support this clonotype. The chain combines TRBV20-1 with TRBJ1-1; TRBD1 agrees at 7 bases. Germline V gene lookup returns CDR1 DFQATT and CDR2 SNEGSKA (reference sequence). The CDR3 spans 14 residues. Trimming removed 5 bases from V and 1 base from J; junction bases left unmatched: 7. The chain's CDR3 is CSARRQGRNTEAFF. The CDR3, as DNA: TGCAGTGCTCGACGACAGGGTCGGAACACTGAAGCTTTCTTT.

The genes are TRBV3-1 and TRBJ1-1; the D is unclear. CDR3 length: 12 amino acids. Germline loops: CDR1 LGHDT, CDR2 YNNKEL (reference sequence). V was trimmed by 7 bases and J by 8 bases, leaving 14 bases between them. The CDR3 sequence is CASNSFTGEAFF. The CDR3 DNA reads as TGTGCCAGCAACTCTTTTACCGGAGAAGCTTTCTTT.

This clonotype showed up just a few times. The CDR3 region is CASSLGTGYSPLHF. In DNA, the CDR3 is TGTGCCAGCAGTCTTGGAACAGGGTACTCACCCCTCCACTTT. The V and J genes are TRBV12-3 or TRBV12-4 and TRBJ1-6; weak D call: TRBD1 (6 bases). Trimming took off 5 bases at V and 10 bases at J, with 15 bases between the two ends. The length of the CDR3 is 14 residues.

In this sample, this clonotype turned up many times. The chain recombines TRBV20-1 with TRBJ2-1; 8 bases align to TRBD2. This CDR3 is 15 amino acids long. The V gene end was trimmed by 3 bases and the J gene end by 3 bases; junction bases not matched to a gene: 7. Germline lookup yields CDR1 DFQATT and CDR2 SNEGSKA (reference sequence). The CDR3 DNA is TGCAGTGCTAGGGATAGCGGGGCCCACTACAATGAGCAGTTCTTC. Translation gives CSARDSGAHYNEQFF.

This clonotype turned up a few times. V gene TRBV6-5 combines with J gene TRBJ2-5; 7 bases fit TRBD2. The CDR3 extends over 14 amino acids. The V gene's germline CDR1 is MNHEY and CDR2 SVGAGI. The V and J ends lost 7 bases and 3 bases, in that order; junction bases with no gene match: 8. As DNA, the CDR3 is TGTGCCAGCACCGGGGAGGGGATAGAAGAGACCCAGTACTTC. Its translation: CASTGEGIEETQYF.

This clonotype was observed a few times. The chain recombines TRBV10-2 with TRBJ1-4, with a tentative D call TRBD1 (5 bases). V lost 6 bases to trimming and J lost 4 bases, with 12 bases between them. CDR3 length: 14 amino acids. Germline V CDR1 and CDR2: WSHSY, SAAADI. The CDR3 DNA reads as TGCGCCAGCAGGGGGCGGGGACGTAATGAAAAACTGTTTTTT. The encoded protein is CASRGRGRNEKLFF.

For this clonotype: This CDR3 fails to terminate in the conserved phenylalanine or tryptophan, so it likely reflects a read error. The rearrangement links TRBV6-2 or TRBV6-3 to TRBJ2-5; weak D call: TRBD2 (6 bases). Germline values: CDR1 MNHEY, CDR2 SVGEGT. Trimming took off 4 bases at V and 7 bases at J, with 13 bases between the two ends. This CDR3 region has 13 residues. CDR3 loop: CASSLAMGGTQYL. The DNA for the CDR3 is TGTGCCAGCAGTTTAGCGATGGGAGGGACCCAGTACCTC.

The gene calls are TRBV7-9 and TRBJ2-7; TRBD1 aligns across 7 bases. The CDR3 totals 15 residues. The V and J ends lost 4 bases and 2 bases, in that order; junction bases with no gene match: 8. In germline, CDR1 is SEHNR, CDR2 FQNEAQ (reference sequence). CDR3 residues: CASSSQTGIPYEQYF. In DNA form, the CDR3 reads TGTGCCAGCAGCTCACAGACAGGGATCCCCTACGAGCAGTACTTC.

At least ten counts were recorded for this clonotype. The genes are TRBV5-1 and TRBJ1-3; D may be TRBD1 (5 bases). Germline V gene lookup returns CDR1 SGHRS and CDR2 YFSETQ. V was clipped by 1 base and J by 0 bases, with 17 bases between them. The CDR3 length is 18 residues. The CDR3 reads CASSLSGPRVGSGNTIYF. In nucleotides, the CDR3 is TGCGCCAGCAGCTTGTCGGGCCCCAGGGTGGGCTCTGGAAACACCATATATTTT.

This clonotype was found a few times. This chain connects TRBV5-1 to TRBJ1-2; weak D call: TRBD1 (5 bases). V dropped 3 bases and J dropped 4 bases, with 16 bases sitting between them. CDR3 length: 15 residues. CDR1 and CDR2 (germline): SGHRS, YFSETQ. The CDR3 loop is CASSSDDSAPYGYTF. CDR3 DNA: TGCGCCAGCAGCTCCGACGACAGCGCACCCTATGGCTACACCTTC. Filled out from reference TRBV5-1 and TRBJ1-2, the complete variable domain reads KAGVTQTPRYLIKTRGQQVTLSCSPISGHRSVSWYQQTPGQGLQFLFEYFSETQRNKGNFPGRFSGRQFSNSRSEMNVSTLELGDSALYLCASSSDDSAPYGYTFGSGTRLTVV.

In its sample, this clonotype was seen a few times. This chain uses TRBV5-1 with TRBJ2-1; 8 nucleotides align to TRBD1. The CDR3 length is 15 residues. Germline loops: CDR1 SGHRS, CDR2 YFSETQ. V trimming: 2 bases; J trimming: 8 bases; junction bases outside the gene matches: 9. CDR3 coding DNA: TGCGCCAGCAGCTTCGGACAGGGCTGTACGGATGAGCAGTTCTTC. Translation: CASSFGQGCTDEQFF.

This clonotype was recorded at least ten times. One end of the junction fails to match germline, which may point to a read error. J is TRBJ1-5 and V is TRBV12-3 or TRBV12-4; D gene ambiguous. The CDR3 is 12 amino acids. CDR3 region: CASSLGNQPQHF. CDR3 DNA: TGTGCCAGCAGCTTAGGCAATCAGCCCCAGCATTTT.

Remarks on this clonotype: Being one base from a much bigger clone, this may be a read error. The J gene is TRBJ2-7, the V gene TRBV5-1; D unresolved. This CDR3 has 14 amino acids. The V gene lost 3 bases and the J gene lost 4 bases, with 14 bases spanning the gap. Germline CDR1 SGHRS, CDR2 YFSETQ. For the CDR3, the DNA is TGCGCCAGCAGCTCGCGAAACCGTCCGTACGAGCAGTACTTC. It translates to CASSSRNRPYEQYF. The complete variable domain, with remaining parts taken from reference TRBV5-1 and TRBJ2-7, reads KAGVTQTPRYLIKTRGQQVTLSCSPISGHRSVSWYQQTPGQGLQFLFEYFSETQRNKGNFPGRFSGRQFSNSRSEMNVSTLELGDSALYLCASSSRNRPYEQYFGPGTRLTVT.

In its sample, this clonotype was seen a few times. The J gene is TRBJ1-1, the V gene TRBV12-3 or TRBV12-4; D remains unclear. The CDR3 has 15 amino acids. The V end was cut by 7 bases, the J end by 1 base, with 16 bases between. CDR3 nucleotide sequence: TGTGCCAGCACCGTACATGCCTTACGGAACACTGAAGCTTTCTTT. Translating gives CASTVHALRNTEAFF.

A few counts support this clonotype. The rearrangement uses TRBV18 and TRBJ2-7; TRBD1 matches at 9 bases. CDR3 length equals 16 residues. J lost 9 bases, V lost 2 bases, and 14 bases had no gene match. Germline V gives CDR1 KGHSH, CDR2 LQKENI. CDR3 sequence (DNA): TGTGCCAGCTCACCATCCTCCGGACAGGGGAGTGGTGTGCAGTACTTC. Its translation: CASSPSSGQGSGVQYF.

There are a few counts of this clonotype. The chain is built from TRBV5-4 and TRBJ2-3; D gene ambiguous. The CDR3 has 12 amino acids. V shed 0 bases and J shed 5 bases, with 4 bases lying between them. Germline CDR1 reads SGHNT; CDR2 reads YYREEE (reference sequence). CDR3 nucleotide sequence: TGTGCCAGCAGCTTGGAGGGAGATACGCAGTATTTT. Its translation is CASSLEGDTQYF.

The V gene is TRBV28, the J gene TRBJ1-2; weak D call: TRBD1 (6 bases). Germline-derived CDR1 and CDR2 are MDHEN and SYDVKM. The CDR3 runs 14 residues. Trimming removed 8 bases from V and 8 bases from J, with 21 bases in between. The CDR3 DNA follows: TGTGCCAGCCGGGGGCCAGGGACATTTGTCGGCTACACCTTC. It codes for CASRGPGTFVGYTF.

This chain's CDR3 is CASRSPPGQGLADTQYF. CDR3 DNA: TGTGCCAGCCGATCTCCCCCGGGACAGGGGTTAGCAGATACGCAGTATTTT. The chain carries TRBV7-2 and TRBJ2-3; the match to TRBD1 covers 10 bases. J lost 4 bases, V lost 8 bases, and 15 bases had no gene match. Germline V gene lookup returns CDR1 SGHTA and CDR2 FQGNSA. The length of the CDR3 is 17 residues.

In its sample, this clonotype was seen a few times. The chain joins TRBV20-1 to TRBJ2-7; 9 nucleotides match TRBD2. Germline V gene sequence: CDR1 DFQATT, CDR2 SNEGSKA (reference sequence). The V and J ends lost 6 bases and 4 bases, in that order; junction bases with no gene match: 13. The CDR3 spans 15 residues. The CDR3 sequence is CSAMGPAGGYYEQYF. As DNA, the CDR3 is TGCAGTGCGATGGGCCCAGCGGGGGGATATTACGAGCAGTACTTC.